This T cell receptor (beta chain) was retrieved from a study of T cells in Graves' hyperthyroidism and ophthalmopathy. Overall study context: Prior to any treatment, at the point of initial diagnosis, peripheral blood was collected.

The length of the CDR3 is 16 residues. Trimming removed 5 bases at V and 3 bases at J, with 19 bases between. Germline CDR1 reads MNHNS; CDR2 reads SASEGT. This clonotype has a handful of counts. RNA transcripts provided the source from which TCR beta CDR3 regions were amplified. Initially, a first-round RT-PCR of the TCR CDR3 employed the HTBI primer set. In TCRdb, the multiplex PCR reads were re-called with MiXCR into one record per CDR3 protein. The table has 700,000 or so distinct CDR3 sequences, roughly 15% seen once. Clinical symptoms, serum thyroxine and TRAb, thyroid ultrasound and orbital computed tomography together formed the diagnostic basis.

The sample comprised blood. The J gene is TRBJ1-1, the V gene TRBV6-1; D not certain. The TCR originated in a man aged 18 to 35 with Graves' hyperthyroidism. The CDR3 sequence is CASSPPGIWGDTEAFF. CDR3 in DNA: TGTGCCAGCAGTCCCCCAGGTATTTGGGGAGACACTGAAGCTTTCTTT.